The entry below gives a single T cell receptor beta chain sequence along with its context. Antigen specificity is unknown. Clones were read by immunoSEQ multiplex PCR, and TCRdb kept only the in-frame ones, dropping some. The repertoire consists of more than 95,000 clones, with 75% to 90% occurring once and the leading ten covering approximately 3%. These data come from a study of identifying expanded T cells in peripheral blood. General observations from the study: Across healthy donors, higher total template counts meant significantly greater roughly two-week count variance.

Trimming removed 7 bases from V and 2 bases from J, with 14 bases in between. Germline V gene sequence: CDR1 SQVTM, CDR2 ANQGSEA. This CDR3 is built from 13 residues. The sample comprised blood. The origin of this receptor is a person aged 18 to 69 in good health. This chain uses TRBV29-1 with TRBJ2-5; possible D gene TRBD1, 6 bases. The CDR3 DNA reads TGCAGCGCTGCACAGGGAAGTCAAGAGACCCAGTACTTC. It translates to CSAAQGSQETQYF.